These 6 T cell receptor beta chains came from one sample sequenced in a study of blood T cell repertoires in COVID-19. The data were produced by immunoSEQ multiplex PCR, yet TCRdb's version contains in-frame clones alone and is incomplete. The data show over 200,000 clones, more than 70% seen once. Specimen: peripheral blood. All receptors come from a woman between 45 and 65 years old with acute or convalescent COVID-19.

The CDR3 coding sequence is TGTGCCAGCAGCCAAGCCCAACTCCGAGGAGGCCTTAATGAAAAACTGTTTTTT. It encodes CASSQAQLRGGLNEKLFF. This chain joins TRBV3-1 (or the pseudogene TRBV3-2) and TRBJ1-4; D call uncertain. Trimming stripped 1 base from V and 4 bases from J, with 19 bases between. The CDR3 runs 18 residues. Germline lookup yields CDR1 LGHDT and CDR2 YNNKEL (reference sequence).

J is TRBJ2-7 and V is TRBV27, with D possibly TRBD1 on 6 matching bases. The CDR3 consists of 15 residues. V gave up 3 bases and J gave up 3 bases, with 15 bases separating them. CDR1 and CDR2 (germline): MNHEY, SMNVEV (reference sequence). Written as DNA, the CDR3 is TGTGCCAGCAGTTTGGATGGGGTAGGGGGCTACGAGCAGTACTTC. Translation: CASSLDGVGGYEQYF.

V gene TRBV11-2 combines with J gene TRBJ2-5, with TRBD2 matching over 7 bases. Germline V CDR1 and CDR2: SGHAT, FQNNGV. J lost 1 base, V lost 1 base, and 0 bases had no gene match. This CDR3 comprises 14 residues. CDR3 bases: TGTGCCAGCAGCTTAGCTAGCGGCCAAGAGACCCAGTACTTC. Encoded protein: CASSLASGQETQYF. The full variable domain, its missing parts supplied by reference TRBV11-2 and TRBJ2-5, is EAGVAQSPRYKIIEKRQSVAFWCNPISGHATLYWYQQILGQGPKLLIQFQNNGVVDDSQLPKDRFSAERLKGVDSTLKIQPAKLEDSAVYLCASSLASGQETQYFGPGTRLLVL.

This CDR3 reads CASSSGLEYEQYF. The CDR3, as DNA: TGTGCCAGCAGCTCCGGACTGGAGTACGAGCAGTACTTC. The V call is TRBV9, the J call TRBJ2-7, with D perhaps TRBD2 (5 bases). V shed 4 bases and J shed 4 bases, with 12 bases lying between them. Germline V CDR1 and CDR2: SGDLS, YYNGEE. The CDR3 length is 13 residues.

This clone was seen a single time. The CDR3 coding sequence is TGTGCCACCAGTGACTATACAGGGAGCACAGATACGCAGTATTTT. It codes for CATSDYTGSTDTQYF. This sequence joins TRBV24-1 and TRBJ2-3, with TRBD1 as a possible D gene (6 bases). V lost 4 bases to trimming and J lost 0 bases, with 10 bases between them. This CDR3 comprises 15 residues. CDR1 KGHDR and CDR2 SFDVKD come from the germline V gene.

The chain links TRBV6-1 to TRBJ1-4; 10 bases align to TRBD1. Trimming at V came to 0 bases and at J to 8 bases, leaving 3 bases not matched to a gene. The germline V gene has CDR1 MNHNS and CDR2 SASEGT. The CDR3 extends over 15 amino acids. The CDR3 DNA reads TGTGCCAGCAGTGAAGCGATGACAGGGGGCGAAAAACTGTTTTTT. Translating it yields CASSEAMTGGEKLFF.